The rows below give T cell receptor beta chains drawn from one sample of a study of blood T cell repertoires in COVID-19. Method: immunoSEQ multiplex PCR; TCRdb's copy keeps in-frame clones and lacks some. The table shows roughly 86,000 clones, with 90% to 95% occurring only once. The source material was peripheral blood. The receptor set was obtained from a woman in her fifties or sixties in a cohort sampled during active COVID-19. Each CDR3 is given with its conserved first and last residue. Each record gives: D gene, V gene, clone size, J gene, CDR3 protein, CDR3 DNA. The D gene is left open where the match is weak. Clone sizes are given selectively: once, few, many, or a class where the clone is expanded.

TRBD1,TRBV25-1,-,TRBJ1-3,CASRGQGGDTIYF,TGTGCCAGCAGGGGACAGGGGGGGGACACCATATATTTT
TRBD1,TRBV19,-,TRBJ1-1,CASITTGAGTEAFF,TGTGCCAGTATCACTACAGGGGCAGGAACTGAAGCTTTCTTT
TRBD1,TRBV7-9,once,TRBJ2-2,CASTRTGATGELFF,TGTGCCAGCACCCGGACAGGGGCCACCGGGGAGCTGTTTTTT
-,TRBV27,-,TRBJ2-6,CASSDSSGANVLTF,TGTGCCAGCAGTGACAGCTCTGGGGCCAACGTCCTGACTTTC
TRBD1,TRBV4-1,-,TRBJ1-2,CASSQTPQGARSYGYTF,TGCGCCAGCAGCCAAACCCCACAGGGGGCGCGGAGCTATGGCTACACCTTC
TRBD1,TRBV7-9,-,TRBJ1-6,CASGRDRGNSPLHF,TGTGCCAGCGGACGGGACAGGGGAAATTCACCCCTCCACTTT
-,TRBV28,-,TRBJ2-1,CASSLGGSSYNEQFF,TGTGCCAGCAGTTTAGGTGGGAGCTCCTACAATGAGCAGTTCTTC
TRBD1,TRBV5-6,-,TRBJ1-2,CASSLPGQPNYGYTF,TGTGCCAGCAGCTTGCCGGGACAGCCCAACTATGGCTACACCTTC
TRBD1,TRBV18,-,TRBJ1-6,CASSRAGGSNSPLHF,TGTGCCAGCTCACGCGCAGGGGGCAGTAATTCACCCCTCCACTTT
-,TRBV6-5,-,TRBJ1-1,CASTSSPYGNTEAFF,TGTGCCAGCACGTCATCGCCCTACGGGAACACTGAAGCTTTCTTT
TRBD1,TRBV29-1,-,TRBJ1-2,CSALGQAHNYGYTF,TGCAGCGCCCTGGGACAGGCCCACAACTATGGCTACACCTTC
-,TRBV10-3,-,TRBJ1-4,CAISEHRGFGEKLFF,TGTGCCATCAGTGAGCATCGGGGTTTTGGCGAAAAACTGTTTTTT
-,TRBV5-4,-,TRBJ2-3,CASSPSLGERTDTQYF,TGTGCCAGCAGCCCCTCGCTGGGTGAGCGGACAGATACGCAGTATTTT
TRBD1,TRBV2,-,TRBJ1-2,CASSGQGDYGYTF,TGTGCCAGCAGTGGACAGGGAGACTATGGCTACACCTTC
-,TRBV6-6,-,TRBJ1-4,CASTGGNEKLFF,TGTGCCAGCACGGGAGGTAATGAAAAACTGTTTTTT
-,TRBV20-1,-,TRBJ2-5,CSLYEETQYF,TGCAGTCTCTATGAAGAGACCCAGTACTTC
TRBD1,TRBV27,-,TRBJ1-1,CASSLDRAIPEAFF,TGTGCCAGCAGTTTAGACAGGGCGATCCCTGAAGCTTTCTTT
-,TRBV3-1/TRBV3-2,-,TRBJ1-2,CASSQADYGYTF,TGTGCCAGCAGCCAAGCTGACTATGGCTACACCTTC
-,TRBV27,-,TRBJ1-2,CASSLRGTRTLDYGYTF,TGTGCCAGCAGTTTACGGGGGACGCGGACCTTAGACTATGGCTACACCTTC
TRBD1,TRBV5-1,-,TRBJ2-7,CASSLILGTGKDEQYF,TGCGCCAGCAGCTTGATTTTAGGGACAGGTAAAGACGAGCAGTACTTC
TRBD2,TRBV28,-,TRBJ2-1,CASSSRTSGIYNEQFF,TGTGCCAGCAGCTCCAGGACTAGCGGGATCTACAATGAGCAGTTCTTC
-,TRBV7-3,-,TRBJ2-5,CASSTLSETQYF,TGTGCCAGCAGCACGCTATCGGAGACCCAGTACTTC
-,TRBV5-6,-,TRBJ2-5,CASSFRETQYF,TGTGCCAGCAGCTTCAGGGAGACCCAGTACTTC
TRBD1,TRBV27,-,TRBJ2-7,CASSLHSGTVSYEQYF,TGTGCCAGCAGTCTCCACTCCGGGACAGTCTCCTACGAGCAGTACTTC
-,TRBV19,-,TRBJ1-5,CASSIWPRDYQPQHF,TGTGCCAGTAGTATCTGGCCCAGGGACTATCAGCCCCAGCATTTT
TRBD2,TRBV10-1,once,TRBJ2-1,CASSHRLAGVDEQFF,TGCGCCAGCAGTCATCGACTAGCGGGGGTTGATGAGCAGTTCTTC
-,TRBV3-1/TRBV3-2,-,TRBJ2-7,CASSQRSYLGEVSYEQYF,TGTGCCAGCAGCCAAAGAAGCTACCTCGGGGAAGTCTCCTACGAGCAGTACTTC
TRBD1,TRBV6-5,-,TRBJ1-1,CASRGTGGNFEAFF,TGTGCCAGCAGAGGGACAGGGGGTAACTTTGAAGCTTTCTTT
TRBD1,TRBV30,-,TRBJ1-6,CAWDRDNSPLHF,TGTGCTTGGGACAGAGATAATTCACCCCTCCACTTT
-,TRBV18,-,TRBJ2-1,CASSPPRQSSYNEQFF,TGTGCCAGCTCACCACCCAGACAGAGTTCCTACAATGAGCAGTTCTTC
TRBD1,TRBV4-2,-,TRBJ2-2,CASSQGRQGTITGELFF,TGTGCCAGCAGCCAAGGGCGACAGGGGACGATTACCGGGGAGCTGTTTTTT
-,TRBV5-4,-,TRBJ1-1,CASRGQLNTEAFF,TGTGCCAGCAGGGGACAACTGAACACTGAAGCTTTCTTT
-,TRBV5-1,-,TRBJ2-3,CASSAGLTRTDTQYF,TGCGCCAGCAGCGCCGGACTAACCCGCACAGATACGCAGTATTTT
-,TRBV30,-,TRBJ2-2,CAWNLVPLGELFF,TGTGCCTGGAACCTCGTTCCCCTAGGGGAGCTGTTTTTT
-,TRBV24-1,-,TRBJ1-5,CATSDFTGQPQHF,TGTGCCACCAGTGATTTCACAGGCCAGCCCCAGCATTTT